This T cell receptor beta chain was sequenced for a study of STAT5B mutations in CD4+ large granular lymphocyte leukemia. General study findings and limits: Main leukemic clonotypes were patient-specific, but around 25% appeared at low frequency elsewhere. Without HLA matching, higher CD4+ than CD8+ T-LGLL clonality could reflect small sample size. Top patient clones used TRBV06 genes more often: 8/27 versus 2/35 in controls.

This table comes from immunoSEQ multiplex PCR, and its TCRdb copy is limited to in-frame clones, with some not included. This table holds nearly 20,000 clones, approximately 84% found once. With regard to this clone: The target antigen is unknown.

Germline V gene data show CDR1 as SGHDT and CDR2 as YYEEEE. V dropped 0 bases and J dropped 4 bases, with 4 bases sitting between them. The CDR3 runs to 13 residues. Healthy controls were blood donor buffy coats. The chain employs TRBV5-6 and TRBJ2-2, with D unresolved. Source material: CD4+ T cells from blood buffy coats. This clonotype was obtained from a human donor in good health. The DNA for the CDR3 is TGTGCCAGCAGCTTGGACCTCACCGGGGAGCTGTTTTTT. Its protein product is CASSLDLTGELFF.